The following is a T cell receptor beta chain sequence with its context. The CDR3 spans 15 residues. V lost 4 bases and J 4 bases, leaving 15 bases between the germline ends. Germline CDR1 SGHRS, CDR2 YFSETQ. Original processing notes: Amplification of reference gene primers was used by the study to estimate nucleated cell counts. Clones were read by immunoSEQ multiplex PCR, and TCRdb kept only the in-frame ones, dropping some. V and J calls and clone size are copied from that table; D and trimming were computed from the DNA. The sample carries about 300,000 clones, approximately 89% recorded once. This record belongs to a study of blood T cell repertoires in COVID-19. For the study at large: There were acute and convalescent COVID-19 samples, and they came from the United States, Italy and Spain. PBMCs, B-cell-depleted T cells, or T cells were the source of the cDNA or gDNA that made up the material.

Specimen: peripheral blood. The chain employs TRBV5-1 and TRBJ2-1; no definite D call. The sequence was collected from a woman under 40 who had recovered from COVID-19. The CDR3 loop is CASSPGPAEYNEQFF. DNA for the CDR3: TGCGCCAGCAGCCCTGGTCCCGCTGAGTACAATGAGCAGTTCTTC.